This T cell receptor (beta chain) was identified in a study of CD8 T cells in ankylosing spondylitis. This clonotype was observed at least ten times. The V segment lost 2 bases and the J segment 6 bases; nucleotides outside the gene matches: 9. This CDR3 contains 17 residues. Germline V CDR1 and CDR2: LGHNA, YNFKEQ. TCRdb ran MiXCR on the 5' RACE reads and lists one entry per CDR3 protein. This sample has some 200,000 distinct CDR3 sequences; under 30% occur once, and the top ten carry just over 6.5%. Sequenced sample: blood, either unsorted or a sorted T cell fraction (not recorded which). This chain connects TRBV4-2 to TRBJ2-1; 11 nucleotides align to TRBD2. The TCR sequence derives from a male donor with ankylosing spondylitis or in good health (not recorded which). CDR3 nucleotide sequence: TGTGCCAGCAGCCAACACCCACTAGCGGGAGCTTCCAATGAGCAGTTCTTC. Translating it yields CASSQHPLAGASNEQFF.